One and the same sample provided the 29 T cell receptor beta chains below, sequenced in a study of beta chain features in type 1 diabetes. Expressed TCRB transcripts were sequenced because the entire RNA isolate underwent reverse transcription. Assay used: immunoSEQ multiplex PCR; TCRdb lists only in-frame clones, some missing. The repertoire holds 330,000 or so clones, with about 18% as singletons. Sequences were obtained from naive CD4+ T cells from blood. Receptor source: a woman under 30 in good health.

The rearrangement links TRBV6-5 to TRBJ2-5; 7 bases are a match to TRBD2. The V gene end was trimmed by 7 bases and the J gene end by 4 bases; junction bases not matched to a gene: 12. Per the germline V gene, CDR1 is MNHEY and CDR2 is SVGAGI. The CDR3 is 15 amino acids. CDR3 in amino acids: CASTPTGGEGETQYF. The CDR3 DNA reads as TGTGCCAGCACTCCCACGGGGGGAGAGGGAGAGACCCAGTACTTC.

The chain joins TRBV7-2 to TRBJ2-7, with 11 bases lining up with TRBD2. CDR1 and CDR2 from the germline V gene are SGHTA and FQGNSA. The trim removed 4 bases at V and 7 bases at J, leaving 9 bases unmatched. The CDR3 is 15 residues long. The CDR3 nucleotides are TGTGCCAGCAGCTCCCTGACTAGCGGGGAGACGGAGCAGTACTTC. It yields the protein CASSSLTSGETEQYF.

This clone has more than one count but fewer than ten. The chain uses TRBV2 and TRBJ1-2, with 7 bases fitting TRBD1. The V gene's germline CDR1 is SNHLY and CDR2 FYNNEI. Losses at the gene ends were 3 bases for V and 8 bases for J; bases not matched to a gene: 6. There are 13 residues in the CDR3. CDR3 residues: CASSESAGGGYTF. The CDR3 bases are TGTGCCAGCAGTGAGAGTGCAGGGGGAGGCTACACCTTC. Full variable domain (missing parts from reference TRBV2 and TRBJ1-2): EPEVTQTPSHQVTQMGQEVILRCVPISNHLYFYWYRQILGQKVEFLVSFYNNEISEKSEIFDDQFSVERPDGSNFTLKIRSTKLEDSAMYFCASSESAGGGYTFGSGTRLTVV.

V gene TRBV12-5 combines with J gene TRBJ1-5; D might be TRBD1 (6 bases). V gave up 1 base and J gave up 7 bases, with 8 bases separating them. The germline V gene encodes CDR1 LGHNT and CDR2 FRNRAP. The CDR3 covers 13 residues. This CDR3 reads CASGLDRVQPQHF. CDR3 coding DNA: TGTGCTAGTGGTTTGGACAGGGTGCAGCCCCAGCATTTT.

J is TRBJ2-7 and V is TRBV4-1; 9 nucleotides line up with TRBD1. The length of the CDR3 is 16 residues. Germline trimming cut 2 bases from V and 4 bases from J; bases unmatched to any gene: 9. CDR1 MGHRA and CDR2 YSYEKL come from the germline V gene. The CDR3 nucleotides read TGCGCCAGCAGCCAACCCGGGACAGGGCTCCCGTACGAGCAGTACTTC. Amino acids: CASSQPGTGLPYEQYF.

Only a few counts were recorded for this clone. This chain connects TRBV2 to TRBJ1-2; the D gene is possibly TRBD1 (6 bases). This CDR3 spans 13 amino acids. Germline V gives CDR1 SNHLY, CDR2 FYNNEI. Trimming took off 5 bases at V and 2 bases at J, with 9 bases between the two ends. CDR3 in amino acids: CASSPGENYGYTF. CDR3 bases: TGTGCCAGCAGTCCAGGGGAGAACTATGGCTACACCTTC.

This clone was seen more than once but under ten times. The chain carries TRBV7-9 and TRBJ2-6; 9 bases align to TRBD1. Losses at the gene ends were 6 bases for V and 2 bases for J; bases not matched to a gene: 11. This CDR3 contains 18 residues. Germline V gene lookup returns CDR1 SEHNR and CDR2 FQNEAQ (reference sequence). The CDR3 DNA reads TGTGCCAGCAGACCAGCCGGGACAGGGTTACCTGGGGCCAACGTCCTGACTTTC. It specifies CASRPAGTGLPGANVLTF.

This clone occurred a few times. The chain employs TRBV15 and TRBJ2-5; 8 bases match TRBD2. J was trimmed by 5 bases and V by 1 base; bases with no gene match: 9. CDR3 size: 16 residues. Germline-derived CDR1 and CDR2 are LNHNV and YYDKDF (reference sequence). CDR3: CATSRAGSGSRETQYF. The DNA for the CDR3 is TGTGCCACCAGCAGAGCGGGGAGCGGGAGTAGGGAGACCCAGTACTTC.

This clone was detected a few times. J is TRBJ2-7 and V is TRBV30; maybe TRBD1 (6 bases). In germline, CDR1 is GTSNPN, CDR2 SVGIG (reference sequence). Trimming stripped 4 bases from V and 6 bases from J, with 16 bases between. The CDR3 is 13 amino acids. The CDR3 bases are TGTGCCTGGAACCTCGGACACAGGGCCGAGCAGTACTTC. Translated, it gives CAWNLGHRAEQYF.

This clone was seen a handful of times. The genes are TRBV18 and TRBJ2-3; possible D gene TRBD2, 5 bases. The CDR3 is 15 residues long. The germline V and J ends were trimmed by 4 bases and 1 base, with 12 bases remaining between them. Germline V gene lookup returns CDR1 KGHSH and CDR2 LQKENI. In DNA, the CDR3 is TGTGCCAGCTCACTCGGACCCGGGGGCACAGATACGCAGTATTTT. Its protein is CASSLGPGGTDTQYF.

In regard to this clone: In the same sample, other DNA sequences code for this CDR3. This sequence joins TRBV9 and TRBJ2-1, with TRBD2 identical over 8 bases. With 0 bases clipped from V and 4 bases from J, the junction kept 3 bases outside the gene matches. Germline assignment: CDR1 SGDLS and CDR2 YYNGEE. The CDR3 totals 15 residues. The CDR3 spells CASSVGSGGYNEQFF. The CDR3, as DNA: TGTGCCAGCAGCGTAGGCAGCGGGGGTTACAATGAGCAGTTCTTC.

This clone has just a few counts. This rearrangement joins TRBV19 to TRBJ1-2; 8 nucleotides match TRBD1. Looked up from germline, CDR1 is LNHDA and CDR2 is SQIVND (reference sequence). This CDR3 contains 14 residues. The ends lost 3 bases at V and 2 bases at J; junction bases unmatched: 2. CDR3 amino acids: CASSIGQGNYGYTF. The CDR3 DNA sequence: TGTGCCAGTAGTATTGGACAGGGCAACTATGGCTACACCTTC.

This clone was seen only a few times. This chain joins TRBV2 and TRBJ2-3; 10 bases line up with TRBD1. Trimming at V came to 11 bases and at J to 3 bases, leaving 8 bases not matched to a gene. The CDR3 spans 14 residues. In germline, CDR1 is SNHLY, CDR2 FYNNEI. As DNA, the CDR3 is TGTGCCGGGAGGCGACAGGGGGCAACAGATACGCAGTATTTT. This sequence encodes CAGRRQGATDTQYF.

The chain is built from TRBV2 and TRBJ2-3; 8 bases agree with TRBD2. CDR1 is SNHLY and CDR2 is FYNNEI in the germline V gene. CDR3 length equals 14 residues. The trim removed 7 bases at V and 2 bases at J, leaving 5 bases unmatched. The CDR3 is CASITSGYTDTQYF. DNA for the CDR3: TGTGCCAGCATTACTAGCGGTTACACAGATACGCAGTATTTT.

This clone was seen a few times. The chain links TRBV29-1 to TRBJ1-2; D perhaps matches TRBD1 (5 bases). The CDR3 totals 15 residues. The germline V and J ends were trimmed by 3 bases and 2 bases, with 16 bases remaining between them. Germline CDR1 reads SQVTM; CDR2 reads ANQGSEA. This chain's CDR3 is CSVDLLRGGNYGYTF. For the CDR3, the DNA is TGCAGCGTTGACCTCTTGCGGGGGGGGAACTATGGCTACACCTTC.

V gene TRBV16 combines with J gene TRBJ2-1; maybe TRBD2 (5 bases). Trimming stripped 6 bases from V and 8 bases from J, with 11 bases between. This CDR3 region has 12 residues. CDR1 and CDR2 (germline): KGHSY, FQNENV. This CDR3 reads CASSQASYEQFF. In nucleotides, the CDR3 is TGTGCCAGCAGTCAAGCTAGCTATGAGCAGTTCTTC.

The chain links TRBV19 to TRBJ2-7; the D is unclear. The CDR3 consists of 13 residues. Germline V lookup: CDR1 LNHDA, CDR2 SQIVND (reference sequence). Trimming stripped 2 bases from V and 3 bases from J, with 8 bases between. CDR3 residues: CASSISAGYEQYF. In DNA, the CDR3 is TGTGCCAGTAGTATATCGGCAGGCTACGAGCAGTACTTC.

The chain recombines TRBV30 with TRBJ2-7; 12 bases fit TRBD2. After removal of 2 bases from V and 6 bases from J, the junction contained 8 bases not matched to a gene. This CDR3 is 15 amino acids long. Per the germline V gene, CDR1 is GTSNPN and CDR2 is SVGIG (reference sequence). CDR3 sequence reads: CAWSTKTSGRFEQYF. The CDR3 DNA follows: TGTGCCTGGAGTACCAAGACTAGCGGGAGATTCGAGCAGTACTTC.

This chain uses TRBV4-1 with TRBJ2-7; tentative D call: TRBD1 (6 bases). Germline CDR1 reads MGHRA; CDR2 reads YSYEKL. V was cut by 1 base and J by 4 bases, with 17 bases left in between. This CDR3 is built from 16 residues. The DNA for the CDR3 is TGCGCCAGCAGCCAAGGTACCGGGACAATATCATACGAGCAGTACTTC. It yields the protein CASSQGTGTISYEQYF.

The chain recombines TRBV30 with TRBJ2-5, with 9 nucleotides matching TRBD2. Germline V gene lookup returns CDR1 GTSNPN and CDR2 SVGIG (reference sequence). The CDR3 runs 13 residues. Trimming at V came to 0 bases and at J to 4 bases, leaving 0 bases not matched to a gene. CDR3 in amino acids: CAWSVLAGETQYF. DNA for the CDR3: TGTGCCTGGAGTGTACTAGCGGGAGAGACCCAGTACTTC.

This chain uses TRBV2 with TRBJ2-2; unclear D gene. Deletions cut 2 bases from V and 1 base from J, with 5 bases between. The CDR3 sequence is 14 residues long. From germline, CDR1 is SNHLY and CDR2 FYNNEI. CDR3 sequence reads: CASSERQNTGELFF. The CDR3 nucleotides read TGTGCCAGCAGTGAAAGACAGAACACCGGGGAGCTGTTTTTT. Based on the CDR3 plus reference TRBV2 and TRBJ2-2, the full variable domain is EPEVTQTPSHQVTQMGQEVILRCVPISNHLYFYWYRQILGQKVEFLVSFYNNEISEKSEIFDDQFSVERPDGSNFTLKIRSTKLEDSAMYFCASSERQNTGELFFGEGSRLTVL.

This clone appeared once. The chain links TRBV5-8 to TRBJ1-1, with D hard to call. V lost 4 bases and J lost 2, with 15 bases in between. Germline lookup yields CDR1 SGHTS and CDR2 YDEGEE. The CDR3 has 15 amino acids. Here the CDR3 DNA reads TGTGCCAGCAGCGCTGGATTGGGGAGAAACACTGAAGCTTTCTTT. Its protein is CASSAGLGRNTEAFF.

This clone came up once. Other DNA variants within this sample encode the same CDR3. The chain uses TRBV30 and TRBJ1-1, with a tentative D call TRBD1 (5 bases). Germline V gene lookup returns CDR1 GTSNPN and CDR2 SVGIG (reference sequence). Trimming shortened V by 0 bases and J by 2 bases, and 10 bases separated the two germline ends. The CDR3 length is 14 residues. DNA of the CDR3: TGTGCCTGGAGTGTATCCCAGGGCAACACTGAAGCTTTCTTT. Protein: CAWSVSQGNTEAFF.

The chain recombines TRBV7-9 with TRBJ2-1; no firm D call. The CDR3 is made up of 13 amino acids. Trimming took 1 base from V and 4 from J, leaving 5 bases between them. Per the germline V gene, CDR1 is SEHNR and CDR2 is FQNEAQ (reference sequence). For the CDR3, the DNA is TGTGCCAGCAGCTTAGGGGCGTACAATGAGCAGTTCTTC. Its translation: CASSLGAYNEQFF.

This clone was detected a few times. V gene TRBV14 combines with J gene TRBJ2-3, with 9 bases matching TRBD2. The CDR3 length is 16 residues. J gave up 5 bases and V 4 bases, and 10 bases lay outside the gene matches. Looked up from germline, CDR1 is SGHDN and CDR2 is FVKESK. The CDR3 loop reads CASSRRASGVGDTQYF. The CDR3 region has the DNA TGTGCCAGCAGCCGGCGGGCTAGCGGGGTGGGAGATACGCAGTATTTT.

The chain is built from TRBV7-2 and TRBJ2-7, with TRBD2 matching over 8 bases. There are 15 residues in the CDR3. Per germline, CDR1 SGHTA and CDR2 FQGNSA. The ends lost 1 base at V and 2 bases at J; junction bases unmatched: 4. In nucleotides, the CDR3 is TGTGCCAGCAGCTTAGGGACTAGCCTCCCCTACGAGCAGTACTTC. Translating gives CASSLGTSLPYEQYF.

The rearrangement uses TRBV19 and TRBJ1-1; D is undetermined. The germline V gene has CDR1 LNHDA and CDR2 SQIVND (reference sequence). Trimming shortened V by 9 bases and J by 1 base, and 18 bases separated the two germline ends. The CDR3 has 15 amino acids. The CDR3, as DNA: TGTGCCAGCAGCGGGCGGGGTAGAGCGAACACTGAAGCTTTCTTT. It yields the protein CASSGRGRANTEAFF.

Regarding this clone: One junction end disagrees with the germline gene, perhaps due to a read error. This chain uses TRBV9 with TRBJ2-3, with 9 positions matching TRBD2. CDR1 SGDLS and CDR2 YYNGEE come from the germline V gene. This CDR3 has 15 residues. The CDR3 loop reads CASRVAAGGSDTQYF. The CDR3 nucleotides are TGTGCCAGCAGGGTAGCGGCGGGGGGGTCAGATACGCAGTATTTT.

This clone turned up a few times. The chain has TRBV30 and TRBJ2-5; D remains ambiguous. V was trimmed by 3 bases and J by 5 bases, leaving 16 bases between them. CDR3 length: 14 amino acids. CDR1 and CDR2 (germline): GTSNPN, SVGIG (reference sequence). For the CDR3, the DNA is TGTGCCTGGAGCGCCCGTGGCGGCCGGGAGACCCAGTACTTC. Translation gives CAWSARGGRETQYF.